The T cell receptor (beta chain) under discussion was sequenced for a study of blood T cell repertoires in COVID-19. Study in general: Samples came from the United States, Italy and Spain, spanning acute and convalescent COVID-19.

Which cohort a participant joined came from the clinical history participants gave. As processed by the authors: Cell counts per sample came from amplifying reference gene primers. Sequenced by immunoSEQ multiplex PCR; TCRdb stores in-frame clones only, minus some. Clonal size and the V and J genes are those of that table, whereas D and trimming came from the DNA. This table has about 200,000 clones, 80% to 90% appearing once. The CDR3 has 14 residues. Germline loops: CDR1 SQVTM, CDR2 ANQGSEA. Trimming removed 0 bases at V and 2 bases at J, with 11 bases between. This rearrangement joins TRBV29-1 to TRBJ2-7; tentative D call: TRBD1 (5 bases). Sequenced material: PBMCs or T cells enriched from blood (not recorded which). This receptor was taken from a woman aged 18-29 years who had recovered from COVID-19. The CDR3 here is CSVEDGRAPYEQYF. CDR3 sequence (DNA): TGCAGCGTTGAAGACGGCAGGGCTCCCTACGAGCAGTACTTC.